Each of the 28 T cell receptor beta chains below was sequenced from the same sample in a study of beta chain features in type 1 diabetes. The isolated RNA, all of it, was reverse transcribed, so expressed TCRB transcripts were what got sequenced. Here immunoSEQ multiplex PCR was the method, and the copy in TCRdb shows in-frame clones only, minus some. The table shows 360,000 or so clones, with about 18% occurring only once. Sequenced sample: naive CD4+ T cells from blood. These receptors originate from a woman aged 18-29 years in good health.

The chain combines TRBV4-2 with TRBJ2-5; 11 bases align to TRBD2. Per the germline V gene, CDR1 is LGHNA and CDR2 is YNFKEQ. The CDR3 consists of 17 residues. V was pared by 0 bases and J by 2 bases, with 5 bases of the junction left unmatched. DNA of the CDR3: TGTGCCAGCAGCCAAGATAGCCTAGCGGGAGGACAAGAGACCCAGTACTTC. Translation: CASSQDSLAGGQETQYF.

The chain combines TRBV29-1 with TRBJ2-5, with 8 nucleotides matching TRBD1. V gave up 4 bases and J gave up 4 bases; unmatched junction bases: 11. The CDR3 loop spans 15 amino acids. The germline CDR1 and CDR2 sequences are SQVTM and ANQGSEA. CDR3 protein: CSVAPLQGVGETQYF. CDR3 DNA sequence: TGCAGCGTTGCCCCCTTACAGGGGGTCGGAGAGACCCAGTACTTC.

The rearrangement joins TRBV5-4 to TRBJ2-7; 14 bases match TRBD2. The CDR3 is made up of 16 amino acids. V shed 3 bases, J shed 6 bases, and the junction held 8 bases outside the gene matches. The V gene's germline CDR1 is SGHNT and CDR2 YYREEE (reference sequence). CDR3 DNA: TGTGCCAGCAGCTCGATGACTAGCGGGAGGGCCAGCGAGCAGTACTTC. It codes for CASSSMTSGRASEQYF. The full variable domain, with the rest looked up from reference TRBV5-4 and TRBJ2-7, is ETGVTQSPTHLIKTRGQQVTLRCSSQSGHNTVSWYQQALGQGPQFIFQYYREEENGRGNFPPRFSGLQFPNYSSELNVNALELDDSALYLCASSSMTSGRASEQYFGPGTRLTVT.

V and J are TRBV5-4 and TRBJ2-1, with 11 bases aligning to TRBD2. Trimming removed 4 bases from V and 5 bases from J; junction bases left unmatched: 2. The CDR3 has 14 amino acids. Germline CDR1 SGHNT, CDR2 YYREEE (reference sequence). CDR3 sequence (DNA): TGTGCCAGCAGCAGACTAGCGGGGAACAATGAGCAGTTCTTC. Protein: CASSRLAGNNEQFF.

This clone was detected only a few times. V usage is TRBV12-5 and J usage is TRBJ1-5; TRBD1 aligns across 7 bases. This CDR3 contains 14 residues. CDR1 LGHNT and CDR2 FRNRAP come from the germline V gene. The V and J ends lost 1 base and 7 bases, in that order; junction bases with no gene match: 4. The DNA of the CDR3 is TGTGCTAGTGGTTTGGAACAGGGGTACCAGCCCCAGCATTTT. Translated, it gives CASGLEQGYQPQHF.

The V and J genes are TRBV30 and TRBJ1-1; 8 bases map to TRBD1. After removal of 5 bases from V and 3 bases from J, the junction contained 5 bases not matched to a gene. Germline values: CDR1 GTSNPN, CDR2 SVGIG (reference sequence). The CDR3 sequence is 13 residues long. The CDR3 reads CAWQKDRDTEAFF. In DNA, the CDR3 is TGTGCCTGGCAGAAGGACAGGGACACTGAAGCTTTCTTT.

This chain joins TRBV7-9 and TRBJ2-1; unclear D gene. CDR1 is SEHNR and CDR2 is FQNEAQ in the germline V gene (reference sequence). V gave up 5 bases and J gave up 0 bases, with 11 bases separating them. This CDR3 has 15 amino acids. CDR3 nucleotide sequence: TGTGCCAGCAGCCCAGACATCAGCTCCTACAATGAGCAGTTCTTC. Translating it yields CASSPDISSYNEQFF.

This sequence joins TRBV30 and TRBJ2-2; no firm D call. This CDR3 has 16 amino acids. V was trimmed by 2 bases and J by 2 bases, leaving 15 bases between them. The germline V gene encodes CDR1 GTSNPN and CDR2 SVGIG (reference sequence). CDR3 coding DNA: TGTGCCTGGAGTCGTGGCTCCTGGAGTAACACCGGGGAGCTGTTTTTT. This sequence encodes CAWSRGSWSNTGELFF.

CDR3 region: CASSLQGRDGYTF. Here the CDR3 DNA reads TGCGCCAGCAGCTTGCAGGGGCGGGATGGCTACACCTTC. This sequence joins TRBV5-1 and TRBJ1-2; possible D gene TRBD1, 6 bases. The germline V gene has CDR1 SGHRS and CDR2 YFSETQ. This CDR3 has 13 amino acids. Trimming stripped 1 base from V and 6 bases from J, with 10 bases between.

This clone appeared a few times. This chain links TRBV11-2 with TRBJ2-7; perhaps TRBD2 as D (5 bases). The CDR3 has 15 amino acids. The germline CDR1 and CDR2 sequences are SGHAT and FQNNGV. V lost 5 bases to trimming and J lost 2 bases, with 16 bases between them. The CDR3 reads CASSPGLLVTYEQYF. CDR3 bases: TGTGCCAGCAGCCCAGGACTCCTCGTGACCTACGAGCAGTACTTC.

This clone was seen just once. CDR3 amino acids: CASSPAGGNEQFF. The CDR3 DNA follows: TGTGCCAGCAGCCCGGCAGGGGGCAATGAGCAGTTCTTC. This sequence joins TRBV11-3 and TRBJ2-1; TRBD1 matches 7 bases. The CDR3 loop spans 13 amino acids. Germline-derived CDR1 and CDR2 are SGHNT and YENEEA. V lost 5 bases to trimming and J lost 6 bases; unmatched junction nucleotides: 4.

The chain links TRBV6-5 to TRBJ1-6, with 7 bases aligning to TRBD1. CDR3 size: 15 residues. From germline, CDR1 is MNHEY and CDR2 SVGAGI. The V and J ends lost 6 bases and 8 bases, in that order; junction bases with no gene match: 10. This CDR3 is CASRPPTGKDSPLHF. CDR3 DNA sequence: TGTGCCAGCAGACCCCCGACAGGGAAAGATTCACCCCTCCACTTT.

The rearrangement links TRBV7-9 to TRBJ1-2, with TRBD1 matching 9 bases. Germline values: CDR1 SEHNR, CDR2 FQNEAQ (reference sequence). With 5 bases clipped from V and 6 bases from J, the junction kept 7 bases outside the gene matches. The CDR3 totals 14 residues. CDR3 bases: TGTGCCAGCAGCCCCTGGACAGGGGAGGATGGCTACACCTTC. Its translation: CASSPWTGEDGYTF.

The rearrangement joins TRBV10-3 to TRBJ1-2; unclear D gene. CDR1 ENHRY and CDR2 SYGVKD come from the germline V gene. V shed 4 bases and J shed 2 bases, with 8 bases lying between them. The CDR3 extends over 13 amino acids. The CDR3 sequence is CAISVEENYGYTF. The CDR3 coding sequence is TGTGCCATCAGTGTGGAGGAGAACTATGGCTACACCTTC.

J is TRBJ1-5 and V is TRBV4-1; 8 positions agree with TRBD1. CDR3 length: 15 amino acids. Germline V lookup: CDR1 MGHRA, CDR2 YSYEKL. V lost 1 base and J lost 5; bases outside the gene matches: 4. CDR3 region: CASSQVPGGDQPQHF. DNA for the CDR3: TGCGCCAGCAGCCAAGTCCCAGGGGGCGATCAGCCCCAGCATTTT.

This rearrangement joins TRBV7-6 to TRBJ2-6, with no clear D. CDR1 SGHVS and CDR2 FNYEAQ come from the germline V gene. V was clipped by 8 bases and J by 2 bases, with 10 bases between them. CDR3 length: 14 residues. This CDR3 is CASSGLPGANVLTF. CDR3 DNA sequence: TGTGCCAGCTCAGGCCTTCCTGGGGCCAACGTCCTGACTTTC.

The rearrangement uses TRBV7-9 and TRBJ2-7; 7 bases match TRBD1. The V and J ends lost 5 bases and 5 bases, in that order; junction bases with no gene match: 3. This CDR3 region has 12 residues. Germline V CDR1 and CDR2: SEHNR, FQNEAQ (reference sequence). The CDR3 DNA reads as TGTGCCAGCAGCCCCGACAGGGACGAGCAGTACTTC. Amino acids: CASSPDRDEQYF.

This clone was observed a few times. The chain combines TRBV7-2 with TRBJ2-7; 8 nucleotides align to TRBD2. The V and J ends lost 6 bases and 5 bases, in that order; junction bases with no gene match: 6. The CDR3 length is 13 residues. Germline-derived CDR1 and CDR2 are SGHTA and FQGNSA. The CDR3 DNA follows: TGTGCCAGCAGGGCAAGCGGGGGTCACGAGCAGTACTTC. It specifies CASRASGGHEQYF.

This clone occurred a few times. The chain couples TRBV18 to TRBJ2-5; 7 bases match TRBD1. With V trimmed by 2 bases and J by 2 bases, 5 bases remained unmatched. This CDR3 has 15 residues. CDR1 and CDR2 (germline): KGHSH, LQKENI. The CDR3 bases are TGTGCCAGCTCACCAATGACAGGGCCACAAGAGACCCAGTACTTC. It translates to CASSPMTGPQETQYF.

This chain connects TRBV2 to TRBJ1-1, with 7 bases that match TRBD1. The germline gives CDR1 SNHLY, CDR2 FYNNEI. The CDR3 loop spans 15 amino acids. Germline trimming cut 7 bases from V and 1 base from J; bases unmatched to any gene: 9. CDR3 DNA: TGTGCCAGCACTATACCGGGACAGCCGAACACTGAAGCTTTCTTT. This gives the protein CASTIPGQPNTEAFF.

The gene calls are TRBV5-1 and TRBJ1-1; possibly TRBD1 for D (5 bases). Germline V lookup: CDR1 SGHRS, CDR2 YFSETQ. The CDR3 has 16 amino acids. Trimming took 4 bases from V and 1 from J, leaving 17 bases between them. The CDR3 DNA sequence: TGCGCCAGCAGCCTGGTACCTCAGCAGGGGAACACTGAAGCTTTCTTT. This encodes CASSLVPQQGNTEAFF.

The chain is built from TRBV18 and TRBJ2-6; possibly TRBD1 for D (5 bases). The ends were cut back, 6 bases at V and 2 bases at J, with 11 bases in the middle. The germline V gene encodes CDR1 KGHSH and CDR2 LQKENI. The CDR3 is 15 residues long. The CDR3 loop reads CASSPTVTGANVLTF. In DNA, the CDR3 is TGTGCCAGCTCGCCGACAGTAACTGGGGCCAACGTCCTGACTTTC. Based on the CDR3 plus reference TRBV18 and TRBJ2-6, the full variable domain is NAGVMQNPRHLVRRRGQEARLRCSPMKGHSHVYWYRQLPEEGLKFMVYLQKENIIDESGMPKERFSAEFPKEGPSILRIQQVVRGDSAAYFCASSPTVTGANVLTFGAGSRLTVL.

The chain combines TRBV5-4 with TRBJ1-1, with TRBD1 identical over 8 bases. The germline gives CDR1 SGHNT, CDR2 YYREEE (reference sequence). The CDR3 totals 17 residues. V gave up 5 bases and J gave up 3 bases; unmatched junction bases: 15. The CDR3 region has the DNA TGTGCCAGCAGACCGATCAGGGCAGGGGGCGCGGACACTGAAGCTTTCTTT. Protein: CASRPIRAGGADTEAFF.

This clone was seen only a few times. CDR3 coding DNA: TGTGCCAGCAGCTTATCCGGACACCCAAATTCACCCCTCCACTTT. Translating gives CASSLSGHPNSPLHF. The J gene is TRBJ1-6, the V gene TRBV7-2; D may be TRBD1 (5 bases). The V gene lost 2 bases and the J gene lost 7 bases, with 12 bases spanning the gap. Germline CDR1 SGHTA, CDR2 FQGNSA. The CDR3 length is 15 residues.

About this clone itself: The same CDR3 is also encoded by other DNA sequences in this sample. The gene calls are TRBV5-1 and TRBJ1-2, with D possibly being TRBD1 (6 bases). The germline V and J ends were trimmed by 0 bases and 8 bases, with 11 bases remaining between them. The CDR3 consists of 13 residues. Germline V CDR1 and CDR2: SGHRS, YFSETQ. This chain's CDR3 is CASSLDRASGYTF. In DNA form, the CDR3 reads TGCGCCAGCAGCTTGGACAGGGCGAGCGGCTACACCTTC.

Only a few counts were recorded for this clone. The rearrangement joins TRBV7-2 to TRBJ2-3; D is uncertain. This CDR3 has 13 residues. V shed 5 bases and J shed 5 bases, with 11 bases lying between them. Germline V CDR1 and CDR2: SGHTA, FQGNSA. The DNA of the CDR3 is TGTGCCAGCAGCCGCTCGCCCAGAGATACGCAGTATTTT. Translation gives CASSRSPRDTQYF.

The V gene is TRBV5-6, the J gene TRBJ2-7, with a tentative D call TRBD2 (5 bases). Trimming took off 4 bases at V and 6 bases at J, with 14 bases between the two ends. The length of the CDR3 is 13 residues. Per germline, CDR1 SGHDT and CDR2 YYEEEE. The CDR3, as DNA: TGTGCCAGCAGCAAGGACTCTTTCCTCGAGCAGTACTTC. It specifies CASSKDSFLEQYF. Based on the CDR3 plus reference TRBV5-6 and TRBJ2-7, the full variable domain is DAGVTQSPTHLIKTRGQQVTLRCSPKSGHDTVSWYQQALGQGPQFIFQYYEEEERQRGNFPDRFSGHQFPNYSSELNVNALLLGDSALYLCASSKDSFLEQYFGPGTRLTVT.

This sequence joins TRBV20-1 and TRBJ2-3; D is uncertain. Germline V gives CDR1 DFQATT, CDR2 SNEGSKA (reference sequence). V was trimmed by 5 bases and J by 8 bases, leaving 11 bases between them. The CDR3 is 11 residues long. As DNA, the CDR3 is TGCAGTGCTCCTGGGCCGGTTACGCAGTATTTT. It encodes CSAPGPVTQYF.